This passage covers 28 T cell receptor beta chains from one sample sequenced in a study of T cell responses to AZD1222 COVID-19 vaccine. The data were produced by immunoSEQ multiplex PCR, yet TCRdb's version contains in-frame clones alone and is incomplete. The table shows about 110,000 clones, with just over 90% occurring only once. This material consisted of peripheral blood, taken 28 days after the second AZD1222 dose. The source is an adult who received the AZD1222 COVID-19 vaccine.

The V and J genes are TRBV30 and TRBJ1-2; D gene uncertain. Germline CDR1 reads GTSNPN; CDR2 reads SVGIG (reference sequence). CDR3 size: 15 residues. Trimming removed 0 bases from V and 4 bases from J, with 15 bases in between. CDR3 nucleotides: TGTGCCTGGAGTGTAGGTGGTGGCAACGGCTATGGCTACACCTTC. Translation: CAWSVGGGNGYGYTF.

The V gene is TRBV27, the J gene TRBJ2-1; 9 positions match TRBD2. Looked up from germline, CDR1 is MNHEY and CDR2 is SMNVEV (reference sequence). CDR3 size: 17 residues. Trimming at V came to 7 bases and at J to 4 bases, leaving 14 bases not matched to a gene. The CDR3 region is CASTRGKAGGKYNEQFF. In nucleotides, the CDR3 is TGTGCCAGCACTAGGGGCAAAGCGGGAGGCAAATACAATGAGCAGTTCTTC.

V gene TRBV29-1 combines with J gene TRBJ1-1; 7 bases line up with TRBD1. The germline CDR1 and CDR2 sequences are SQVTM and ANQGSEA. V lost 5 bases, J lost 2 bases, and 8 bases stayed unmatched. CDR3 length equals 14 residues. This CDR3 reads CSVLGGAANTEAFF. The CDR3 region has the DNA TGCAGCGTTCTAGGGGGCGCGGCTAACACTGAAGCTTTCTTT.

This chain uses TRBV10-2 with TRBJ1-2, with D hard to call. Germline loops: CDR1 WSHSY, CDR2 SAAADI. CDR3 length: 15 residues. V was clipped by 2 bases and J by 0 bases, with 10 bases between them. The CDR3 reads CASSERRVPNYGYTF. The CDR3 nucleotides are TGCGCCAGCAGTGAGAGGAGGGTACCTAACTATGGCTACACCTTC.

A word on this clone: Other DNA variants within this sample encode the same CDR3. V is TRBV30 and J is TRBJ2-3, with a tentative D call TRBD1 (5 bases). The CDR3 is 13 residues long. Germline assignment: CDR1 GTSNPN and CDR2 SVGIG (reference sequence). V dropped 0 bases and J dropped 5 bases, with 9 bases sitting between them. The CDR3 here is CAWSVRRGDTQYF. Written as DNA, the CDR3 is TGTGCCTGGAGTGTACGTAGGGGAGATACGCAGTATTTT.

This chain links TRBV29-1 with TRBJ1-2; D call uncertain. The CDR3 is 15 residues long. Germline V gene lookup returns CDR1 SQVTM and CDR2 ANQGSEA. Trimming took 4 bases from V and 4 from J, leaving 19 bases between them. CDR3 in amino acids: CSVVWATRGSYGYTF. In DNA form, the CDR3 reads TGCAGCGTTGTGTGGGCTACACGGGGTAGCTATGGCTACACCTTC.

This rearrangement joins TRBV6-5 to TRBJ1-1; 7 nucleotides line up with TRBD1. The CDR3 runs 14 residues. The germline gives CDR1 MNHEY, CDR2 SVGAGI. V was clipped by 5 bases and J by 0 bases; unmatched bases: 3. The CDR3 DNA sequence: TGTGCCAGCAGTCGAACAGGGGTGAACACTGAAGCTTTCTTT. Protein: CASSRTGVNTEAFF.

The V gene is TRBV5-1, the J gene TRBJ1-4; D is unclear. Germline V gives CDR1 SGHRS, CDR2 YFSETQ. This CDR3 has 15 amino acids. Trimming shortened V by 0 bases and J by 5 bases, and 11 bases separated the two germline ends. CDR3 in DNA: TGCGCCAGCAGCTTGGCCTCTGGCTACAATGAAAAACTGTTTTTT. Its translation is CASSLASGYNEKLFF.

There are a few counts of this clone. The chain uses TRBV4-3 and TRBJ1-1; TRBD1 is a possible D gene (6 bases). The CDR3 runs 14 residues. CDR1 and CDR2 from the germline V gene are LGHNA and YSLEER. Trimming stripped 4 bases from V and 2 bases from J, with 11 bases between. Here the CDR3 DNA reads TGCGCCAGCAGCCGCAAAGGGGGTAACACTGAAGCTTTCTTT. Translation: CASSRKGGNTEAFF.

The chain combines TRBV9 with TRBJ2-7, with 11 bases matching TRBD2. CDR1 SGDLS and CDR2 YYNGEE come from the germline V gene. Trimming at V came to 4 bases and at J to 1 base, leaving 4 bases not matched to a gene. This CDR3 is 15 amino acids long. The CDR3 region is CASSPTSGGSYEQYF. The CDR3 DNA reads TGTGCCAGCAGCCCCACTAGCGGGGGTTCCTACGAGCAGTACTTC.

The V call is TRBV5-6, the J call TRBJ1-3, with a tentative D call TRBD1 (5 bases). Trimming took 4 bases from V and 0 from J, leaving 11 bases between them. Germline V gene data show CDR1 as SGHDT and CDR2 as YYEEEE. The CDR3 runs to 15 residues. CDR3: CASSALQVSGNTIYF. CDR3 DNA: TGTGCCAGCAGCGCATTACAGGTCTCTGGAAACACCATATATTTT. Supplemented by reference TRBV5-6 and TRBJ1-3, the full variable domain reads DAGVTQSPTHLIKTRGQQVTLRCSPKSGHDTVSWYQQALGQGPQFIFQYYEEEERQRGNFPDRFSGHQFPNYSSELNVNALLLGDSALYLCASSALQVSGNTIYFGEGSWLTVV.

The CDR3 DNA sequence: TGTGCCAGCAGCCGGGCGCCGAACACTGAAGCTTTCTTT. This gives the protein CASSRAPNTEAFF. The chain has TRBV6-2 or TRBV6-3 and TRBJ1-1; D is ambiguous. The CDR3 is 13 amino acids. Germline V gene data show CDR1 as MNHEY and CDR2 as SVGEGT. V was shortened by 6 bases and J by 1 base, with 9 bases between the two germline ends.

The V and J genes are TRBV5-1 and TRBJ1-3; no clear D gene. Trimming pared 0 bases from V and 0 bases from J, leaving 7 bases between. The CDR3 length is 15 residues. Germline assignment: CDR1 SGHRS and CDR2 YFSETQ. CDR3 in amino acids: CASSLASSSGNTIYF. DNA of the CDR3: TGCGCCAGCAGCTTGGCGAGTAGCTCTGGAAACACCATATATTTT.

The chain has TRBV4-3 and TRBJ2-7; 12 bases are shared with TRBD2. V lost 0 bases to trimming and J lost 0 bases; unmatched junction nucleotides: 3. Germline CDR1 is LGHNA and CDR2 is YSLEER. The CDR3 extends over 17 amino acids. CDR3 in amino acids: CASSQEETSGSSYEQYF. For the CDR3, the DNA is TGCGCCAGCAGCCAAGAGGAGACTAGCGGGAGCTCCTACGAGCAGTACTTC.

The chain links TRBV7-2 to TRBJ2-1, with 12 bases lining up with TRBD2. J was trimmed by 5 bases and V by 4 bases; bases with no gene match: 3. CDR1 SGHTA and CDR2 FQGNSA come from the germline V gene. The CDR3 covers 15 residues. The DNA of the CDR3 is TGTGCCAGCAGCTCCAGGACTAGCGGGAACAATGAGCAGTTCTTC. Translating it yields CASSSRTSGNNEQFF.

The rearrangement joins TRBV10-3 to TRBJ2-3; 11 bases align to TRBD1. Germline lookup yields CDR1 ENHRY and CDR2 SYGVKD. The V segment lost 7 bases and the J segment 5 bases; nucleotides outside the gene matches: 5. The length of the CDR3 is 14 residues. CDR3 coding DNA: TGTGCCATCAAAAGGACAGGGGGCCAAGATACGCAGTATTTT. This sequence encodes CAIKRTGGQDTQYF.

This rearrangement joins TRBV28 to TRBJ1-4, with 10 bases fitting TRBD1. The V gene's germline CDR1 is MDHEN and CDR2 SYDVKM. V lost 3 bases, J lost 7 bases, and 5 bases stayed unmatched. The CDR3 runs to 15 residues. In DNA form, the CDR3 reads TGTGCCAGCAGTTTTCCCGGGACAGGGGCTGAAAAACTGTTTTTT. Residues: CASSFPGTGAEKLFF.

The CDR3 region has the DNA TGTGCCAGCAGTGAAGCGGACAGGGGGTTTCAGCCCCAGCATTTT. Amino acid sequence: CASSEADRGFQPQHF. The genes are TRBV6-1 and TRBJ1-5; TRBD1 matches 10 bases. Germline values: CDR1 MNHNS, CDR2 SASEGT. The CDR3 has 15 amino acids. The V gene end was trimmed by 0 bases and the J gene end by 6 bases; junction bases not matched to a gene: 2.

The genes are TRBV5-1 and TRBJ1-2; 7 positions agree with TRBD1. V lost 2 bases, J lost 3 bases, and 4 bases stayed unmatched. Germline assignment: CDR1 SGHRS and CDR2 YFSETQ. The CDR3 covers 14 residues. CDR3 region: CASSLGDSYYGYTF. CDR3 nucleotide sequence: TGCGCCAGCAGCTTAGGGGACAGCTACTATGGCTACACCTTC.

The J gene is TRBJ2-5, the V gene TRBV18, with a possible D match to TRBD2 (7 bases). V lost 6 bases and J lost 5, with 19 bases in between. Germline CDR1 KGHSH, CDR2 LQKENI. The CDR3 loop spans 15 amino acids. The CDR3 nucleotides are TGTGCCAGCTCCCCTTTGAGGGGGGGCCGGGAGACCCAGTACTTC. Protein sequence: CASSPLRGGRETQYF.

V is TRBV14 and J is TRBJ1-2, with D possibly matching TRBD1 (5 bases). The germline gives CDR1 SGHDN, CDR2 FVKESK. The CDR3 covers 18 residues. Trimming removed 0 bases from V and 0 bases from J, with 17 bases in between. The CDR3 spells CASSQDSRGHLANYGYTF. In nucleotides, the CDR3 is TGTGCCAGCAGCCAAGACTCCAGAGGACATCTAGCTAACTATGGCTACACCTTC.

The rearrangement joins TRBV5-6 to TRBJ2-7; D is uncertain. There are 14 residues in the CDR3. CDR1 and CDR2 from the germline V gene are SGHDT and YYEEEE. V lost 1 base, J lost 2 bases, and 10 bases lay in between. CDR3 nucleotide sequence: TGTGCCAGCAGCTTGAAGCACGTAGCCTACGAGCAGTACTTC. Translating it yields CASSLKHVAYEQYF.

This chain uses TRBV5-6 with TRBJ2-5; 9 nucleotides agree with TRBD1. Trimming cost V 7 bases and J 5 bases; bases outside gene matches: 9. The CDR3 consists of 14 residues. Per germline, CDR1 SGHDT and CDR2 YYEEEE. As DNA, the CDR3 is TGTGCCAGCGGCTCGGGGACAGGGCACGAGACCCAGTACTTC. This codes for CASGSGTGHETQYF.

This sequence joins TRBV6-6 and TRBJ1-1; the match to TRBD1 covers 10 bases. Germline CDR1 MNHNY, CDR2 SVGAGI (reference sequence). The V gene end was trimmed by 0 bases and the J gene end by 7 bases; junction bases not matched to a gene: 2. There are 14 residues in the CDR3. The CDR3 DNA reads TGTGCCAGCAGTTACTCGGGACAGGGGAATGAAGCTTTCTTT. It codes for CASSYSGQGNEAFF.

The chain uses TRBV4-1 and TRBJ2-3; tentatively, D is TRBD2 (7 bases). Trimming cost V 0 bases and J 3 bases, with 13 bases left between them. The germline gives CDR1 MGHRA, CDR2 YSYEKL. The CDR3 is made up of 16 amino acids. CDR3 region: CASSQEKGGPTDTQYF. CDR3 bases: TGCGCCAGCAGCCAAGAGAAGGGGGGGCCTACAGATACGCAGTATTTT.

V and J are TRBV2 and TRBJ2-2; 10 bases agree with TRBD1. The CDR3 runs 15 residues. V shed 6 bases, J shed 3 bases, and the junction held 4 bases outside the gene matches. Looked up from germline, CDR1 is SNHLY and CDR2 is FYNNEI. The CDR3: CASRRTGGDTGELFF. CDR3 nucleotides: TGTGCCAGCAGGCGGACAGGGGGAGACACCGGGGAGCTGTTTTTT.

The chain recombines TRBV5-6 with TRBJ1-3; D perhaps matches TRBD1 (5 bases). Germline CDR1 reads SGHDT; CDR2 reads YYEEEE. The V end lost 2 bases, the J end lost 0 bases, and 15 bases lay between the germline ends. The CDR3 has 17 residues. DNA of the CDR3: TGTGCCAGCAGCTTACGTCCGGGACCGAGCTCTGGAAACACCATATATTTT. Translated, it gives CASSLRPGPSSGNTIYF.

This rearrangement joins TRBV7-9 to TRBJ2-3, with D hard to call. There are 13 residues in the CDR3. Per germline, CDR1 SEHNR and CDR2 FQNEAQ (reference sequence). Trimming took 2 bases from V and 0 from J, leaving 3 bases between them. CDR3 in DNA: TGTGCCAGCAGCTTACCTAGCACAGATACGCAGTATTTT. It is translated as CASSLPSTDTQYF. Variable domain in full (rest from reference TRBV7-9 and TRBJ2-3): DTGVSQNPRHKITKRGQNVTFRCDPISEHNRLYWYRQTLGQGPEFLTYFQNEAQLEKSRLLSDRFSAERPKGSFSTLEIQRTEQGDSAMYLCASSLPSTDTQYFGPGTRLTVL.